This TCR beta chain was sequenced during a study of technical replicates of blood from a few donors. Only a few counts were recorded for this clone. This CDR3 is built from 15 residues. CDR1 is SGDLS and CDR2 is YYNGEE in the germline V gene. After removal of 3 bases from V and 8 bases from J, the junction contained 11 bases not matched to a gene. Profiled with immunoSEQ multiplex PCR; TCRdb holds only in-frame clones, not every one. In the table there are over 55,000 clones, more than 75% of which are singletons. Sequences were obtained from PBMCs. The clonotype comes from a human donor in good health. Some clones in this sample may be carry-over from other donors' samples. The chain combines TRBV9 with TRBJ1-5; 7 bases line up with TRBD1. CDR3 sequence (DNA): TGTGCCAGCAGCGCATCACCAGGGGGAGGAGAGCCCCAGCATTTT. Translated, it gives CASSASPGGGEPQHF.